These 13 T cell receptor beta chains originate from one sample sequenced in a study of blood T cells in healthy people across ages. The second PCR ran about 6 to 12 cycles with a sample-barcoded 5' primer and J-beta primers. TCRdb passed the 5' RACE reads through MiXCR, listing each CDR3 protein once. The data show 450,000 to 600,000 distinct CDR3 sequences, roughly a quarter seen once. Separately, the same data were catalogued under a study of T cells of mothers and their children.

Sample: blood. These receptors all come from a boy between 2 and 10 years old in good health.

In its sample, this clonotype was seen a few times. This chain uses TRBV11-2 with TRBJ2-1; TRBD2 aligns across 7 bases. The ends lost 0 bases at V and 9 bases at J; junction bases unmatched: 2. The CDR3 totals 13 residues. CDR1 and CDR2 from the germline V gene are SGHAT and FQNNGV. DNA for the CDR3: TGTGCCAGCAGCTTAGAGGCGGGAGCTGAGCAGTTCTTC. Its protein is CASSLEAGAEQFF.

V usage is TRBV20-1 and J usage is TRBJ2-2; TRBD1 matches at 10 bases. Germline assignment: CDR1 DFQATT and CDR2 SNEGSKA (reference sequence). The CDR3 has 14 amino acids. With V trimmed by 4 bases and J by 7 bases, 6 bases remained unmatched. Written as DNA, the CDR3 is TGCAGTGCTATCGGGACAGGGGCCTTCGGGGAGCTGTTTTTT. Translated, it gives CSAIGTGAFGELFF.

The rearrangement uses TRBV27 and TRBJ2-7, with D hard to call. The CDR3 consists of 11 residues. Germline V lookup: CDR1 MNHEY, CDR2 SMNVEV (reference sequence). The V gene lost 8 bases and the J gene lost 0 bases, with 5 bases spanning the gap. The DNA for the CDR3 is TGTGCCAGCGGATACTCCTACGAGCAGTACTTC. As protein: CASGYSYEQYF.

This clonotype turned up a few times. The genes are TRBV14 and TRBJ1-1; possibly TRBD1 for D (5 bases). Deletions cut 0 bases from V and 6 bases from J, with 8 bases between. CDR1 SGHDN and CDR2 FVKESK come from the germline V gene. The CDR3 consists of 13 residues. The CDR3: CASSQDGRAEAFF. In DNA, the CDR3 is TGTGCCAGCAGCCAAGATGGCAGGGCTGAAGCTTTCTTT. Filled out from reference TRBV14 and TRBJ1-1, the complete variable domain reads EAGVTQFPSHSVIEKGQTVTLRCDPISGHDNLYWYRRVMGKEIKFLLHFVKESKQDESGMPNNRFLAERTGGTYSTLKVQPAELEDSGVYFCASSQDGRAEAFFGQGTRLTVV.

The chain is built from TRBV14 and TRBJ2-1; perhaps D is TRBD1 or TRBD2 (5 bases each). The CDR3 extends over 17 amino acids. The germline V and J ends were trimmed by 6 bases and 4 bases, with 22 bases remaining between them. CDR1 is SGHDN and CDR2 is FVKESK in the germline V gene. CDR3: CASSESVDWGLYNEQFF. The CDR3 DNA is TGTGCCAGCAGTGAGAGCGTTGACTGGGGGTTATACAATGAGCAGTTCTTC.

In DNA form, the CDR3 reads TGCGCCAGCAGTCAATCGAGGACGGGCTTCTCCTACAATGAGCAGTTCTTC. It specifies CASSQSRTGFSYNEQFF. V and J are TRBV23-1 and TRBJ2-1, with D unclear. TRBV23-1 belongs to the ORF category, with a function that is uncertain. This CDR3 is 17 amino acids long. V was trimmed by 0 bases and J by 0 bases, leaving 12 bases between them.

This chain joins TRBV11-2 and TRBJ1-2; TRBD1 matches 7 bases. V trimming: 1 base; J trimming: 7 bases; junction bases outside the gene matches: 6. The CDR3 is 14 amino acids. Germline V lookup: CDR1 SGHAT, CDR2 FQNNGV. The CDR3 sequence: CASSLAGGRLGYTF. In DNA form, the CDR3 reads TGTGCCAGCAGCTTAGCAGGGGGAAGGCTTGGCTACACCTTC.

This clonotype was observed a handful of times. V is TRBV10-3 and J is TRBJ2-5; the D gene is possibly TRBD2 (6 bases). CDR3 length: 15 amino acids. Trimming took off 1 base at V and 1 base at J, with 10 bases between the two ends. CDR1 is ENHRY, CDR2 SYGVKD, per germline. The CDR3 loop is CAISEYGTPQETQYF. The CDR3 DNA follows: TGTGCCATCAGTGAGTACGGGACTCCCCAAGAGACCCAGTACTTC.

This clonotype was seen only a few times. The CDR3 nucleotides are TGTGCCAGCAGCCCCACGAGACAGGGGTTCTACGAGCAGTACTTC. This gives the protein CASSPTRQGFYEQYF. This chain connects TRBV6-5 to TRBJ2-1; 8 bases line up with TRBD1. The DNA end lines up better with TRBJ2-7; the J call may be wrong. The germline CDR1 and CDR2 sequences are MNHEY and SVGAGI. CDR3 length equals 15 residues.

This chain connects TRBV9 to TRBJ1-5; TRBD1 is a possible D gene (6 bases). CDR1 and CDR2 (germline): SGDLS, YYNGEE. The V and J ends lost 2 bases and 0 bases respectively, with 9 bases between them. The CDR3 spans 15 residues. The CDR3 bases are TGTGCCAGCAGCGTCGAGGGGGTTAGCAATCAGCCCCAGCATTTT. This encodes CASSVEGVSNQPQHF.

The V gene is TRBV30, the J gene TRBJ1-5; 9 bases are a match to TRBD1. There are 13 residues in the CDR3. In germline, CDR1 is GTSNPN, CDR2 SVGIG (reference sequence). J was trimmed by 7 bases and V by 4 bases; bases with no gene match: 5. The CDR3 coding sequence is TGTGCCTGGACTCGGACAGGGGAACAGCCCCAGCATTTT. Protein sequence: CAWTRTGEQPQHF.

V gene TRBV6-6 combines with J gene TRBJ1-2, with TRBD1 matching over 9 bases. This CDR3 has 13 amino acids. Germline values: CDR1 MNHNY, CDR2 SVGAGI (reference sequence). Trimming at V came to 7 bases and at J to 8 bases, leaving 8 bases not matched to a gene. This chain's CDR3 is CASTRTGENGYTF. The CDR3 DNA sequence: TGTGCCAGCACCCGGACAGGGGAAAACGGCTACACCTTC.

This clonotype has a handful of counts. This chain links TRBV23-1 with TRBJ2-1; the D gene is possibly TRBD2 (5 bases). TRBV23-1 is marked as an open reading frame, function uncertain. The CDR3 runs to 18 residues. The V and J ends lost 0 bases and 0 bases respectively, with 15 bases between them. This CDR3 is CASSQSEGSPLSYNEQFF. The CDR3 bases are TGCGCCAGCAGTCAATCAGAAGGGAGCCCCCTCTCCTACAATGAGCAGTTCTTC.